Below, 24 T cell receptor beta chains from the same sample are listed, as sequenced in a study of PD-1 blockade in classical Hodgkin lymphoma. Libraries were prepared by immunoSEQ multiplex PCR; TCRdb keeps only in-frame clonotypes and omits some of them. The table has about 97,000 clones, over 80% seen once. In every patient, relapse followed autologous stem cell transplantation, while exposure to brentuximab vedotin differed. The specimen was peripheral blood mononuclear cells (PBMCs), collected at baseline. The source is a human donor with classical Hodgkin lymphoma.

The chain combines TRBV15 with TRBJ2-1; 7 bases match TRBD2. Germline CDR1 reads LNHNV; CDR2 reads YYDKDF (reference sequence). Unmatched junction bases numbered 2, after V lost 0 bases and J lost 6 bases. This CDR3 region has 14 residues. CDR3 in DNA: TGTGCCACCAGCAGAGACCTAGCGGCCAATGAGCAGTTCTTC. This gives the protein CATSRDLAANEQFF.

The chain links TRBV20-1 to TRBJ2-3; possibly TRBD1 or TRBD2 for D (5 bases each). The V gene's germline CDR1 is DFQATT and CDR2 SNEGSKA (reference sequence). The CDR3 is made up of 11 amino acids. The CDR3 bases are TGCAGCGGGTGGGACCCAGATACGCAGTATTTT. Encoded protein: CSGWDPDTQYF.

This clone has only a few counts. The J gene is TRBJ2-5, the V gene TRBV19, with no clear D. Trimming pared 4 bases from V and 2 bases from J, leaving 17 bases between. The germline gives CDR1 LNHDA, CDR2 SQIVND (reference sequence). The CDR3 has 16 residues. The CDR3 nucleotides read TGTGCCAGTAGTAGCATTACGCGGCGGAATCAAGAGACCCAGTACTTC. This sequence encodes CASSSITRRNQETQYF. Full variable domain (outside the CDR3, taken from reference TRBV19 and TRBJ2-5): DGGITQSPKYLFRKEGQNVTLSCEQNLNHDAMYWYRQDPGQGLRLIYYSQIVNDFQKGDIAEGYSVSREKKESFPLTVTSAQKNPTAFYLCASSSITRRNQETQYFGPGTRLLVL.

V gene TRBV5-4 combines with J gene TRBJ2-3; 9 positions match TRBD2. Trimming cost V 4 bases and J 5 bases; bases outside gene matches: 14. The CDR3 totals 17 residues. The germline V gene encodes CDR1 SGHNT and CDR2 YYREEE (reference sequence). As DNA, the CDR3 is TGTGCCAGCAGCCCGGGGGGCGGGAGGGCCGTCGTAGATACGCAGTATTTT. It is translated as CASSPGGGRAVVDTQYF.

The chain is built from TRBV4-2 and TRBJ2-7; 7 nucleotides agree with TRBD2. The V and J ends lost 4 bases and 6 bases, in that order; junction bases with no gene match: 3. The length of the CDR3 is 12 residues. The germline V gene encodes CDR1 LGHNA and CDR2 YNFKEQ. CDR3 sequence reads: CASSRGGSEQYF. For the CDR3, the DNA is TGTGCCAGCAGCCGGGGAGGGAGCGAGCAGTACTTC.

The J gene is TRBJ1-1, the V gene TRBV19; D might be TRBD1 (5 bases). The CDR3 runs 16 residues. V lost 4 bases and J lost 0, with 15 bases in between. Germline V CDR1 and CDR2: LNHDA, SQIVND (reference sequence). The CDR3 DNA reads as TGTGCCAGTAGTAGCCCTCTGAGGGGCATGAACACTGAAGCTTTCTTT. Translated: CASSSPLRGMNTEAFF. Full variable domain (remainder filled in from reference TRBV19 and TRBJ1-1): DGGITQSPKYLFRKEGQNVTLSCEQNLNHDAMYWYRQDPGQGLRLIYYSQIVNDFQKGDIAEGYSVSREKKESFPLTVTSAQKNPTAFYLCASSSPLRGMNTEAFFGQGTRLTVV.

CDR3 coding DNA: TGCGCCAGCAGCACCGACCCGGACACTGAAGCTTTCTTT. Translated, it gives CASSTDPDTEAFF. The V gene is TRBV5-1, the J gene TRBJ1-1; D is ambiguous. The length of the CDR3 is 13 residues. Trimming removed 4 bases from V and 3 bases from J, with 10 bases in between. CDR1 is SGHRS and CDR2 is YFSETQ in the germline V gene.

At least ten counts were recorded for this clone. The rearrangement joins TRBV18 to TRBJ2-7; TRBD2 agrees at 7 bases. The germline CDR1 and CDR2 sequences are KGHSH and LQKENI. The CDR3 contains 17 residues. V lost 3 bases, J lost 6 bases, and 17 bases stayed unmatched. CDR3 protein: CASSPSGGSLGGSEQYF. For the CDR3, the DNA is TGTGCCAGCTCACCTTCAGGCGGGAGTCTAGGAGGATCCGAGCAGTACTTC.

A single count supports this clone. V is TRBV28 and J is TRBJ2-7; 10 nucleotides line up with TRBD2. Germline lookup yields CDR1 MDHEN and CDR2 SYDVKM. The CDR3 is 14 amino acids. V was clipped by 7 bases and J by 6 bases; unmatched bases: 9. CDR3 in amino acids: CASNPSGSGSEQYF. The CDR3 region has the DNA TGTGCCAGCAACCCTAGCGGGAGCGGGAGCGAGCAGTACTTC.

The rearrangement uses TRBV27 and TRBJ2-1; D is possibly TRBD1 or TRBD2 (5 bases each). The CDR3 is 13 amino acids. Looked up from germline, CDR1 is MNHEY and CDR2 is SMNVEV (reference sequence). Trimming shortened V by 0 bases and J by 7 bases, and 7 bases separated the two germline ends. The CDR3: CASSLSGRNEQFF. Here the CDR3 DNA reads TGTGCCAGCAGTTTATCGGGACGGAATGAGCAGTTCTTC.

The chain carries TRBV9 and TRBJ1-2, with 10 bases fitting TRBD1. CDR1 is SGDLS and CDR2 is YYNGEE in the germline V gene. CDR3 size: 17 residues. The V segment lost 5 bases and the J segment 0 bases; nucleotides outside the gene matches: 10. CDR3 in amino acids: CASSQSRDRGSNYGYTF. The CDR3 nucleotides are TGTGCCAGCAGTCAGTCGCGGGACAGGGGATCTAACTATGGCTACACCTTC. Full variable domain (remainder filled in from reference TRBV9 and TRBJ1-2): DSGVTQTPKHLITATGQRVTLRCSPRSGDLSVYWYQQSLDQGLQFLIQYYNGEERAKGNILERFSAQQFPDLHSELNLSSLELGDSALYFCASSQSRDRGSNYGYTFGSGTRLTVV.

This chain uses TRBV5-1 with TRBJ2-6; no definite D call. Germline-derived CDR1 and CDR2 are SGHRS and YFSETQ. Trimming took off 5 bases at V and 0 bases at J, with 9 bases between the two ends. There are 15 residues in the CDR3. The CDR3 bases are TGCGCCAGCAGTGTCGGAAGCTCTGGGGCCAACGTCCTGACTTTC. Its protein is CASSVGSSGANVLTF.

This clone appeared a single time. V gene TRBV19 combines with J gene TRBJ1-1, with D tentatively TRBD1 (5 bases). CDR3 length: 15 residues. Germline V gives CDR1 LNHDA, CDR2 SQIVND (reference sequence). V was cut by 4 bases and J by 1 base, with 13 bases left in between. The CDR3, as DNA: TGTGCCAGTAGTACCTCGGGACGGAGGAACACTGAAGCTTTCTTT. It codes for CASSTSGRRNTEAFF.

The chain couples TRBV5-5 to TRBJ2-3; 7 bases fit TRBD2. The CDR3 consists of 14 residues. The germline V gene has CDR1 SGHKS and CDR2 YYEKEE (reference sequence). Losses at the gene ends were 1 base for V and 5 bases for J; bases not matched to a gene: 4. CDR3 nucleotide sequence: TGTGCCAGCAGCTTGACGGGAGGATTAGATACGCAGTATTTT. This gives the protein CASSLTGGLDTQYF.

This clone was seen a handful of times. The genes are TRBV18 and TRBJ2-1; TRBD2 matches at 11 bases. The CDR3 extends over 14 amino acids. Germline trimming cut 2 bases from V and 11 bases from J; bases unmatched to any gene: 5. Germline V gives CDR1 KGHSH, CDR2 LQKENI. CDR3 in amino acids: CASSPGASGRKQFF. CDR3 in DNA: TGTGCCAGCTCACCAGGGGCTAGCGGGAGGAAGCAGTTCTTC. Supplemented by reference TRBV18 and TRBJ2-1, the full variable domain reads NAGVMQNPRHLVRRRGQEARLRCSPMKGHSHVYWYRQLPEEGLKFMVYLQKENIIDESGMPKERFSAEFPKEGPSILRIQQVVRGDSAAYFCASSPGASGRKQFFGPGTRLTVL.

This chain uses TRBV28 with TRBJ2-2; unclear D gene. Germline CDR1 reads MDHEN; CDR2 reads SYDVKM. Deletions cut 2 bases from V and 6 bases from J, with 4 bases between. This CDR3 is built from 12 residues. CDR3 in amino acids: CASSLRAGELFF. In DNA form, the CDR3 reads TGTGCCAGCAGTTTACGCGCCGGGGAGCTGTTTTTT.

The gene calls are TRBV10-3 and TRBJ2-7; D unresolved. Trimming cost V 4 bases and J 3 bases, with 4 bases left between them. From germline, CDR1 is ENHRY and CDR2 SYGVKD. This CDR3 spans 11 amino acids. CDR3 in DNA: TGTGCCATCAGTGCTCTCTACGAGCAGTACTTC. Translation: CAISALYEQYF.

Of note for this clone: A read error may account for a junction end that differs from germline. V usage is TRBV15 and J usage is TRBJ2-1, with 9 bases identical to TRBD2. The germline V gene encodes CDR1 LNHNV and CDR2 YYDKDF (reference sequence). This CDR3 is 18 amino acids long. CDR3 region: CATSRVLSGRSSYNEQFF. CDR3 bases: TGTGCCACTAGCAGGGTTCTGAGCGGGAGGAGCTCCTACAATGAGCAGTTCTTC.

The chain carries TRBV7-2 and TRBJ2-1; TRBD2 is a possible D gene (6 bases). The CDR3 contains 17 residues. Germline CDR1 is SGHTA and CDR2 is FQGNSA. V was shortened by 2 bases and J by 0 bases, with 14 bases between the two germline ends. The DNA of the CDR3 is TGTGCCAGCAGCTTAAGCAGCGGGTGGAGCTCCTACAATGAGCAGTTCTTC. Its translation: CASSLSSGWSSYNEQFF.

This clone was seen only once. This chain joins TRBV4-2 and TRBJ2-1, with 11 bases identical to TRBD2. The V segment lost 3 bases and the J segment 4 bases; nucleotides outside the gene matches: 8. The CDR3 extends over 17 amino acids. Germline lookup yields CDR1 LGHNA and CDR2 YNFKEQ. Here the CDR3 reads CASSHVLAGGRYNEQFF. The CDR3 DNA sequence: TGTGCCAGCAGCCATGTCTTAGCGGGAGGGCGTTACAATGAGCAGTTCTTC.

The V and J genes are TRBV30 and TRBJ2-3, with 7 bases matching TRBD2. After removal of 0 bases from V and 3 bases from J, the junction contained 6 bases not matched to a gene. Germline V gene lookup returns CDR1 GTSNPN and CDR2 SVGIG (reference sequence). This CDR3 spans 15 amino acids. This CDR3 is CAWSVASGLTDTQYF. The CDR3, as DNA: TGTGCCTGGAGTGTTGCTAGCGGACTTACAGATACGCAGTATTTT.

This chain connects TRBV2 to TRBJ2-3; D unclear. This CDR3 contains 14 residues. Germline loops: CDR1 SNHLY, CDR2 FYNNEI. V was trimmed by 11 bases and J by 6 bases, leaving 21 bases between them. The CDR3 nucleotides read TGTGCCTTTAAAAGGATTAAGGGTTCGGATACGCAGTATTTT. Translating it yields CAFKRIKGSDTQYF.

V usage is TRBV7-9 and J usage is TRBJ2-7; a possible D gene is TRBD1 (7 bases). This CDR3 is 15 amino acids long. V dropped 4 bases and J dropped 7 bases, with 20 bases sitting between them. Looked up from germline, CDR1 is SEHNR and CDR2 is FQNEAQ (reference sequence). CDR3 in DNA: TGTGCCAGCAGCTCCCGGGGGACAGCGAATTGGGAGCAGTACTTC. It codes for CASSSRGTANWEQYF.

The J gene is TRBJ1-3, the V gene TRBV27; D is unclear. V lost 5 bases, J lost 0 bases, and 20 bases lay in between. Germline assignment: CDR1 MNHEY and CDR2 SMNVEV (reference sequence). CDR3 length equals 18 residues. The CDR3 bases are TGTGCCAGCAGTCATCCTTGGTGGCCTGAGACCTCTGGAAACACCATATATTTT. Residues: CASSHPWWPETSGNTIYF.